The entry below describes one TCR beta chain. This clone was picked up one time. It has no known antigen specificity. No base quality information exists; no much larger clone differs at one position. The ViraFEST assay stimulated PBMC with viral peptide pools and then used TCR sequencing to identify antigen-specific CD4+ T cell clonotypes by expansion. After approximately 11 days of culture, CD4+ T cells were isolated with the EasySep CD4+ T cell isolation kit. Two doses of either the BNT162b2 or the mRNA-1273 mRNA SARS-CoV-2 vaccine were administered to participants. The absence of prior SARS-CoV-2 infection in healthy vaccine recipients was confirmed by negative nucleocapsid antibodies before and after vaccination. A few million PBMC per well were cultured with about 9.6 ug/ml peptides in IMDM containing about 5% human AB serum, roughly 10 IU/ml IL-2 and gentamicin. On days 3 and 7, half of the culture medium was replaced with fresh IL-2-containing medium. Each peptide stimulation condition was cultured in triplicate wells unless otherwise noted. Using Ficoll-Paque Plus gradient centrifugation, PBMC were separated from whole blood and then either used fresh or cryopreserved at -140C. The overlapping peptide pools covered the spike proteins of SARS-CoV-2 and of the common cold coronaviruses HCoV-NL63, HCoV-OC43 and HCoV-229E. Genomic DNA was extracted from cultured CD4+ T cells with the QIAamp micro DNA kit.

The sample is drawn from a study of vaccination effects on CD4 cells after COVID-19 (dated by TCRdb to 2022 to 2024). General notes on the study: Post-vaccine samples across the study were collected a median of 72 days after the second dose, with a range of 14 to 241. Cultures from other donors in the study were sequenced using the Oncomine TCR Beta short-read assay on an Illumina iSeq 100. In both COVID-19 convalescent patients and infection-naive vaccine recipients, the study compared SARS-CoV-2 spike-specific CD4+ TCR repertoires from before mRNA vaccination with those from after it. The full study included roughly 10 COVID-19 convalescent patients and a handful of SARS-CoV-2-naive healthy vaccine recipients. General study outcomes and caveats: At late post-vaccination timepoints, both infection-induced and vaccine-induced clones showed marked clonal contraction, consistent with waning T cell responses. Only a small number of convalescent patients were included, and no early post-infection timepoints were available, which limited the study. In healthy vaccine recipients, vaccine-induced clones were almost all SARS-CoV-2 mono-reactive, with only 1 of 255 being cross-reactive with common cold coronaviruses.

Libraries were made using the immunoSEQ multiplex PCR assay. DNA from the cultured, isolated CD4+ T cells was subjected to TCR beta CDR3 sequencing. The study's own analysis went as follows. Non-productive TCR sequences were removed, reads were trimmed to the CDR3 region, and CDR3s of at least 7 amino acids were retained. The MANAFEST web app was used to identify antigen-specific clonotypes by comparing expansion in peptide wells with expansion in reference cultures. To be called positive, a clone needed expansion at FDR<0.05 compared with the reference and with all other wells, an odds ratio greater than 5, and a frequency greater than 0.1% in two replicate wells. A clonotype was called cross-reactive if it was significantly expanded both in SARS-CoV-2 spike wells and in at least one common cold coronavirus spike condition. CDR3 similarity was assessed by Levenshtein distance using the stringdist R package, and unrooted trees were constructed with ape in R 3.6.1. This immuneACCESS table, as held by TCRdb, lists in-frame sequences with V and J called but not all clones. Of the missing ones, under half trace to an unresolved V gene in checked studies; the others have no known cause. V and J calls and clone size come straight from that table; D and trimming were deduced from the DNA. This sample is represented by tens of thousands of clones; around four fifths of them were singletons. The leading ten clones occupy around 1.2% of the sample.

The sequencing here drew on CD4+ T cells from PBMCs cultured with HCoV-229E spike peptides, taken after COVID-19 vaccination. According to the study, the label for this sample's cell subset or site signals: HCoV-229E spike overlapping peptide pool stimulation. The TCR was taken from a human donor who received a COVID-19 vaccine.

The DNA is TGTGCCAGCAGCTCGGGTCCGGACGCCTTGGAAGCTTTCTTT. This translates into CASSSGPDALEAFF. This chain joins TRBV7-3 to TRBJ1-1; the D gene assignment is ambiguous. The germline V gene encodes CDR1 SGHTA and CDR2 FQGTGA. The CDR3 goes from the cysteine to the phenylalanine over 14 residues. The retained sequence is limited to the CDR3, 42 bases, with the frame set at the first base. The junction shows trimming of 4 bases on V and 8 bases on J, plus 17 bases between the germline ends.